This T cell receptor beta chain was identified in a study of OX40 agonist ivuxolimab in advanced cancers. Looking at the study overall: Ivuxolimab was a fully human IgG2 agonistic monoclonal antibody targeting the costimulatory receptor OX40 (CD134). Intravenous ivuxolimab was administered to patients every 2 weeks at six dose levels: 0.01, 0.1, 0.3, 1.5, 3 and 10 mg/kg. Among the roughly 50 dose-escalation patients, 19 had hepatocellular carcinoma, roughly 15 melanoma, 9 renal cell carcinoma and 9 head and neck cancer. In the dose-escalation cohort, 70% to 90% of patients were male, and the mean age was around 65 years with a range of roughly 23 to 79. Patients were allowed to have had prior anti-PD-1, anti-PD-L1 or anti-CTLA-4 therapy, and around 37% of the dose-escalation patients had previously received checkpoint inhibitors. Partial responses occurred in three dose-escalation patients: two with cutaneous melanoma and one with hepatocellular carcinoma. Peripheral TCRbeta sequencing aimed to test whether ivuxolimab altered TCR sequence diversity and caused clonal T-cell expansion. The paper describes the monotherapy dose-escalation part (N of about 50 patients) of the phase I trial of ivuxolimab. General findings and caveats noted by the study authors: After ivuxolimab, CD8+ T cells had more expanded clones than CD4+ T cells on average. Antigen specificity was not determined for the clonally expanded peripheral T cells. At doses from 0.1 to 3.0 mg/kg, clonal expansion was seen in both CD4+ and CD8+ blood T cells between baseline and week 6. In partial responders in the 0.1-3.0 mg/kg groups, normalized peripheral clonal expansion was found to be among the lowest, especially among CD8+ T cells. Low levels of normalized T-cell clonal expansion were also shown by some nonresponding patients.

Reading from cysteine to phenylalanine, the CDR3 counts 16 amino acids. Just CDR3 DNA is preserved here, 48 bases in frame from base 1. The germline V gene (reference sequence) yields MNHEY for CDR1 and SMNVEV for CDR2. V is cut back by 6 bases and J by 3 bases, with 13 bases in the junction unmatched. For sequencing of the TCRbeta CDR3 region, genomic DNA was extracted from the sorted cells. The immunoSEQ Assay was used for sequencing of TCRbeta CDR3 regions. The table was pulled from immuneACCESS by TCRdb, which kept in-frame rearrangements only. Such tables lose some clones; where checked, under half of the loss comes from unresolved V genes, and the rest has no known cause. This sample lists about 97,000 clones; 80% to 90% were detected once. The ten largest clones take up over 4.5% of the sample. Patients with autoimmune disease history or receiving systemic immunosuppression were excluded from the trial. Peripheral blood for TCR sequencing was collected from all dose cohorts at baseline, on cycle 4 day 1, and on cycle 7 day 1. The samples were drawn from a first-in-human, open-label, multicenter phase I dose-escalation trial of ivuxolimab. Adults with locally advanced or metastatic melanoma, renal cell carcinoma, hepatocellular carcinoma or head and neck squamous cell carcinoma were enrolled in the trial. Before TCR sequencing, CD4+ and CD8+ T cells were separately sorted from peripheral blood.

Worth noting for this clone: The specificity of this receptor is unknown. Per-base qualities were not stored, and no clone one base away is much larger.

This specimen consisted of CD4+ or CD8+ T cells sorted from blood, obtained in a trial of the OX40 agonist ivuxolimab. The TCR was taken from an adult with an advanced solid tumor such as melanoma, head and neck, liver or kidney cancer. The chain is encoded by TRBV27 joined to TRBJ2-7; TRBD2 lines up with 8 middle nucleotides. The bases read TGTGCCAGCAGCTACCTCGGGACTAGGGGTAACTACGAGCAGTACTTC. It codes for CASSYLGTRGNYEQYF.